The rows below give T cell receptor beta chains drawn from one sample of a study of blood T cell repertoires in COVID-19. Sequencing used immunoSEQ multiplex PCR; TCRdb keeps in-frame clones, though not all of them. The sample holds some 200,000 clones, 65% to 85% seen once. The sequencing input was PBMCs or T cells enriched from blood (not recorded which). These TCRs come from a man in his forties who had recovered from COVID-19. Each CDR3 is given with its conserved first and last residue. D genes are given only for firm matches. Clone size appears in some rows only: once, few, many, or a class for an expanded clone.

TRBV6-5	.	.	TRBJ2-6	CASSQGWVKANVLTF
TRBV18	.	.	TRBJ1-1	CASSPRGFNTEAFF
TRBV5-4	.	.	TRBJ1-2	CASSLGGQRLYGYTF
TRBV7-2	.	TRBD2	TRBJ2-3	CASSPSRGVTDTQYF
TRBV21-1	.	.	TRBJ2-3	CASSNPSGTGRIDTQYF
TRBV6-1	.	.	TRBJ2-7	CASSEYAGSYEQYF
TRBV15	few	.	TRBJ1-6	CATSTGPPLRGSPLHF
TRBV18	few	.	TRBJ2-5	CASSPLHGGETQYF
TRBV24-1	.	.	TRBJ2-7	CATSDFGGYEQYF
TRBV18	.	TRBD2	TRBJ2-1	CASSPGSGGYNEQFF
TRBV10-3	.	TRBD1	TRBJ1-2	CAISESTTGEGYGYTF
TRBV5-1	.	.	TRBJ2-7	CASSWGGTVSYEQYF
TRBV24-1	once	.	TRBJ1-2	CATSDLSARANYGYTF
TRBV5-3	.	TRBD1	TRBJ1-4	CARSLGTGRTTNEKLFF
TRBV3-1/TRBV3-2	.	TRBD1	TRBJ1-1	CASTLQGENTEAFF
TRBV5-4	.	TRBD2	TRBJ2-1	CASSPPGGSSYNEQFF
TRBV4-1	once	TRBD1	TRBJ1-1	CASSHQQGVNTEAFF
TRBV29-1	.	TRBD1	TRBJ2-7	CSLPLDRAAREQYF
TRBV7-9	.	.	TRBJ1-2	CASSLASGYTF
TRBV11-2	.	TRBD1	TRBJ1-1	CASSQPGQGVRAEAFF
TRBV7-3	few	.	TRBJ2-2	CASSKLQGHTGELFF
TRBV6-5	.	.	TRBJ2-7	CASRGRGYEQYF
TRBV5-1	.	TRBD1	TRBJ2-7	CASNGQGSYEQYF
TRBV19	.	.	TRBJ1-1	CASSIRGRGGNTEAFF
TRBV11-2	.	TRBD1	TRBJ1-2	CASSPGTGGGYGYTF
TRBV2	.	TRBD1	TRBJ2-7	CASSGQGYEQYF
TRBV10-3	.	.	TRBJ1-2	CAISGLKSGINYGYTF
TRBV4-3	once	TRBD1	TRBJ1-2	CASSQTGGYGYTF
TRBV10-2	.	.	TRBJ2-6	CASSGYGSSGANVLTF
TRBV19	.	TRBD1	TRBJ1-5	CASRQGGLWPQHF
TRBV28	.	TRBD1	TRBJ2-2	CASSTDRGKNTGELFF
TRBV16	.	.	TRBJ2-2	CASSHQFRDTGELFF
TRBV28	.	.	TRBJ2-7	CASSLLGSTNYEQYF
TRBV19	few	TRBD1	TRBJ1-5	CASKFDRGDQPQHF
TRBV6-4	few	TRBD1	TRBJ1-6	CASSKRTGVSPLHF
TRBV12-3/TRBV12-4	.	TRBD2	TRBJ2-5	CASSTGGPETQYF
TRBV5-8	.	.	TRBJ1-4	CASSGPNEKLFF
TRBV11-2	.	.	TRBJ2-5	CASSPRTAQETQYF
TRBV19	.	TRBD1	TRBJ2-7	CASSTGQGNSYEQYF
TRBV11-2	few	.	TRBJ1-6	CASSLTLGAQYNSPLHF
TRBV7-2	.	TRBD1	TRBJ2-7	CASSLSDRGDEQYF
TRBV2	few	TRBD1	TRBJ2-7	CASSTGQAPGYF
TRBV2	few	TRBD1	TRBJ1-6	CASSVGQDNSPLHF
TRBV5-5	.	.	TRBJ1-2	CASSFGYGYTF
TRBV11-2	few	TRBD2	TRBJ2-2	CASSYYAGLAGNTGELFF
TRBV29-1	.	TRBD1	TRBJ1-5	CSVTGGRGQPQHF